The rows below give T cell receptor beta chains drawn from one sample of a study of T cells expressing NK-cell markers. After re-calling the 5' RACE reads, TCRdb lists one entry per CDR3 protein, DNA absent. In total, the table holds 200,000 to 300,000 distinct CDR3 sequences. Specimen: blood T cells: a sorted CD56 or NKG2C T cell subset, CD4+ or CD8+ T cells, or bulk PBMC T cells (not recorded which). The receptors derive from a man aged 18-30 years in good health. The CDR3 runs from the conserved cysteine through the conserved F or W.

j_call: TRBJ2-6
v_call: TRBV7-9
cdr3_aa: CASSRTLSGANVLTF

j_call: TRBJ2-1
v_call: TRBV30
cdr3_aa: CAWAPLSYNEQFF

j_call: TRBJ1-5
v_call: TRBV30
cdr3_aa: CAWSAGTANQPQHF

j_call: TRBJ2-7
v_call: TRBV20-1
cdr3_aa: CSASGQGLTYEQYF

j_call: TRBJ2-1
v_call: TRBV29-1
cdr3_aa: CSTRRTSGGEQFF

j_call: TRBJ1-5
v_call: TRBV12-3/TRBV12-4
cdr3_aa: CASSFVIQPQHF

j_call: TRBJ2-5
v_call: TRBV11-2
cdr3_aa: CASRSLGGGLSRTQYF

j_call: TRBJ2-1
v_call: TRBV29-1
cdr3_aa: CSVAPSGRGNEQFF

j_call: TRBJ2-3
v_call: TRBV29-1
cdr3_aa: CSVEGIITTDTQYF

j_call: TRBJ2-7
v_call: TRBV12-3/TRBV12-4
cdr3_aa: CASSRTPGLEQYF

j_call: TRBJ2-3
v_call: TRBV20-1
cdr3_aa: CSASLRSGSTDTQYF

j_call: TRBJ2-2
v_call: TRBV12-3/TRBV12-4
cdr3_aa: CASSFGGSIDTGELFF

j_call: TRBJ1-1
v_call: TRBV6-6
cdr3_aa: CASSPRGKAEAFF

j_call: TRBJ1-2
v_call: TRBV7-2
cdr3_aa: CASSLVRQGNGYTF